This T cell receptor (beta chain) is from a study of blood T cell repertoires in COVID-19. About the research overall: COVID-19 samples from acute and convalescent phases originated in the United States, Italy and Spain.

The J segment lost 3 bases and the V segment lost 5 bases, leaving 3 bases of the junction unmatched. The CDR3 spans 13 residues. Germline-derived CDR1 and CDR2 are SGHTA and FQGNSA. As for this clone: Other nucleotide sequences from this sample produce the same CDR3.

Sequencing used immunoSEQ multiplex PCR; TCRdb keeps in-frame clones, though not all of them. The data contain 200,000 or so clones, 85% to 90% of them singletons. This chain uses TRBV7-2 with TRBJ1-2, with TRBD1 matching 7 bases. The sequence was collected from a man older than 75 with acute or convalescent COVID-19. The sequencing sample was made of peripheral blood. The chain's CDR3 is CASSLDRDYGYTF. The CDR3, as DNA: TGTGCCAGCAGCCTCGACAGGGACTATGGCTACACCTTC.